This record looks at one T cell receptor (beta chain) sequence and its context. What it recognizes is unknown. The study ran its PCR with 60 Vbeta and 13 Jbeta primers. Sequencing was performed with immunoSEQ multiplex PCR; in TCRdb, only in-frame clones are kept and a portion is missing. Of roughly 120,000 clones in the sample, around 77% were seen once. This specimen comes from a study of cytomegalovirus exposure and HLA in healthy donors. Findings and caveats of the study: Most CMV-associated TCR beta chains appeared HLA-restricted in a later analysis. A later analysis showed TCR association rates differing by HLA locus, peaking at DRB1 and lowest at HLA-C. CMV serostatus was the only recorded immune exposure for donors. Productive rates of about 90% or about 30% were seen for most TCR beta V segments in an earlier analysis.

CDR1 and CDR2 from the germline V gene are MDHEN and SYDVKM. The CDR3 length is 17 residues. The V segment lost 6 bases and the J segment 5 bases; nucleotides outside the gene matches: 14. Sequencing was done on a sample of PBMCs. The gene calls are TRBV28 and TRBJ2-3, with TRBD1 matching 10 bases. The TCR was taken from a human donor in good health. CDR3 sequence: CASSLITPGQGEDTQYF. CDR3 in DNA: TGTGCCAGCAGCTTAATAACTCCAGGACAGGGGGAAGATACGCAGTATTTT. Full variable domain (rest looked up from reference TRBV28 and TRBJ2-3): DVKVTQSSRYLVKRTGEKVFLECVQDMDHENMFWYRQDPGLGLRLIYFSYDVKMKEKGDIPEGYSVSREKKERFSLILESASTNQTSMYLCASSLITPGQGEDTQYFGPGTRLTVL.